This TCR beta chain was captured in a study of T cells in Graves' hyperthyroidism and ophthalmopathy. Findings and limits, study-wide: Ophthalmopathy stood apart from stable hyperthyroidism in a 13 V-J model.

This clonotype was counted between two and nine times. Antigen unknown. Amplified regions were TCR beta CDR3 sequences from RNA transcripts. HTBI primers drove first-round RT-PCR of the TCR CDR3. One entry per CDR3 protein results from TCRdb running MiXCR on the multiplex PCR reads. The data hold a few hundred thousand distinct CDR3 sequences, with approximately 14% observed a single time. Germline V gene sequence: CDR1 SGHRS, CDR2 YFSETQ. The germline V and J ends were trimmed by 0 bases and 6 bases, with 13 bases remaining between them. The CDR3 spans 14 residues. V and J are TRBV5-1 and TRBJ2-7, with D possibly being TRBD2 (6 bases). This receptor was obtained from a woman aged 25-40 years with Graves' ophthalmopathy. The sequenced sample was blood. In DNA form, the CDR3 reads TGCGCCAGCAGCTTGGCGAACGGGGGTGGCGAGCAGTACTTC. It translates to CASSLANGGGEQYF.